Described below is a single T cell receptor beta chain sequence and its context. Its antigen remains unidentified. One base away there is no much larger clone; base qualities are not given. The source of the sample is a study of cytomegalovirus exposure and HLA in healthy donors (dated by TCRdb to 2015 to 2018). Notes on the research overall: According to a later analysis, one platform produced both the 110 or so validation repertoires and the 666 repertoires of the first cohort. The aim of the study was to test whether cataloging public T cell receptors could identify signatures of past pathogen exposure. Along with the roughly 610-subject first cohort, a separate validation cohort of over 90 different subjects was used. High-throughput TCR immunosequencing, statistical association of individual TCRs with disease status, and machine learning were combined to predict cytomegalovirus infection status.

What the research found in general, with its limitations: All 130 or so repertoires were used to score co-occurrence in the validation cohort in a later analysis, because that analysis had no HLA typing for the cohort. In vitro tests confirmed that a few of the cytomegalovirus-associated TCR beta chains recognize cytomegalovirus antigens. The classifier was reported to diagnose cytomegalovirus status with high specificity and sensitivity in both the original cohort and the validation cohort. While some public TCRs were present in many individuals, most TCR sequences turned up only very rarely across donors. A later analysis found that TCRs clustered in the first cohort also tended to co-occur in the 120 validation repertoires, with 94% of cluster scores above 0. It was suggested by the authors that the approach could potentially be generalized to other disease states and immunological phenotypes. The study listed approximately 160 TCR beta chains as associated with cytomegalovirus.

Library prep was done by the immunoSEQ multiplex PCR assay. In the source study's methods: To diagnose cytomegalovirus status from the catalog of TCR beta chain sequences, a statistical classification framework was built. TCRdb took over this immuneACCESS table, retaining in-frame rearrangements with V and J assigned. Such tables are incomplete; in checked studies, under half of the missing clones stem from an unresolved V gene, and the remainder is unexplained. That table gives V, J and clone size, and the DNA gave D and trimming. A total of a few hundred thousand clones appear in this sample, 86% of them only once. The ten largest clones represent around 0.8% of the sample. Donors formed part of the validation cohort, which comprised about 130 subjects and was distinct from the first cohort of some 700 subjects. Sequencing was performed on PBMCs. The clonotype was recovered from a woman aged 18-29 years in good health and CMV-seronegative.

The CDR3 region: CASSSLGGQETQYF. Here is the DNA: TGTGCCAGCTCCTCACTAGGGGGCCAAGAGACCCAGTACTTC. In this chain, TRBV18 is recombined with TRBJ2-5; the D gene is possibly TRBD1, with 6 bases matching. CDR1 and CDR2 were assigned from the germline V gene as KGHSH and LQKENI. Relative to germline, V is 6 bases shorter and J is 1 base shorter, with 12 bases between their ends. The cysteine opens and the phenylalanine closes a CDR3 of 14 amino acids. The only DNA kept is the CDR3, 42 bases in frame from the first base. This CDR3, with the reference TRBV18 and TRBJ2-5 proteins standing in past its ends, gives the full variable domain NAGVMQNPRHLVRRRGQEARLRCSPMKGHSHVYWYRQLPEEGLKFMVYLQKENIIDESGMPKERFSAEFPKEGPSILRIQQVVRGDSAAYFCASSSLGGQETQYFGPGTRLLVL.